The clone carrying this TCR beta chain was seen only a few times. Followed longitudinally, the Seattle patients had been enrolled during active infection. The data derive from a study of blood T cell repertoires in COVID-19. Clones were sequenced by immunoSEQ multiplex PCR, and TCRdb holds only the in-frame ones, with some missing. The sample lists about 180,000 clones, under 85% occurring once. The V and J ends lost 3 bases and 4 bases, in that order; junction bases with no gene match: 5. This CDR3 is 15 amino acids long. Germline values: CDR1 SGHDT, CDR2 YYEEEE. V is TRBV5-6 and J is TRBJ2-2; TRBD1 matches at 8 bases. Specimen: peripheral blood. The TCR comes from a man aged 80 or over with COVID-19, enrolled during active disease. CDR3 in DNA: TGTGCCAGCAGCTGGACAGGGAAGCGCACCGGGGAGCTGTTTTTT. This gives the protein CASSWTGKRTGELFF. Variable domain in full (rest from reference TRBV5-6 and TRBJ2-2): DAGVTQSPTHLIKTRGQQVTLRCSPKSGHDTVSWYQQALGQGPQFIFQYYEEEERQRGNFPDRFSGHQFPNYSSELNVNALLLGDSALYLCASSWTGKRTGELFFGEGSRLTVL.